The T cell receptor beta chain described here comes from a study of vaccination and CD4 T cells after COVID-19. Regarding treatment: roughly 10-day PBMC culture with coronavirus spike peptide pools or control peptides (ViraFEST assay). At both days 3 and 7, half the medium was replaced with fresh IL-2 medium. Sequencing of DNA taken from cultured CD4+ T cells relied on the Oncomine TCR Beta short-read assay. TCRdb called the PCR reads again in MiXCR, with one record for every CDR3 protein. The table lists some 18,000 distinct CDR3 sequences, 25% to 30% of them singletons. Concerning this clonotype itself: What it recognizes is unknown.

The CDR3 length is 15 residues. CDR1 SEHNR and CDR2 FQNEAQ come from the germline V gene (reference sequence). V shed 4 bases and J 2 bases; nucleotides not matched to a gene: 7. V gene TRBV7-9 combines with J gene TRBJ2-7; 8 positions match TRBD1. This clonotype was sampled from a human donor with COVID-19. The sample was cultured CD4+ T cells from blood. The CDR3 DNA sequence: TGTGCCAGCAGCTCGCCGGGACAGGTTCCCTACGAGCAGTACTTC. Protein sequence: CASSSPGQVPYEQYF.